This paragraph reports one T cell receptor beta chain. This clone appeared once. The antigen it binds to is not known. One base away there is no much larger clone; base qualities are not given. As encoded in the germline V gene, CDR1 is MNHEY while CDR2 is SVGEGT. Counted from cysteine to phenylalanine, this CDR3 has 15 amino acids. The read is trimmed to its CDR3 DNA, 45 bases read in frame from base 1. V is pruned by 2 bases and J by 9 bases, leaving 8 bases of the junction without a gene match. The sample originates from a study of blood T cell repertoires in COVID-19 (TCRdb year 2020). Background on the whole study: The collaborator samples originated in the United States, Italy and Spain and spanned the acute and convalescent phases of COVID-19. The material from the prospective study consisted of cDNA or gDNA derived from T cells, B-cell-depleted T cells, or PBMCs. The repertoires were released in a freely available public database meant as a resource for research on the immune response to SARS-CoV-2. Where HLA class I and class II types were available, the types were taken from metadata supplied by the sample provider, not from assay-based typing. Samples came from the ongoing ImmuneRACE study (first 160 participants) plus 1,254 subjects from 6 global collaborators. The dataset comprised deeply sampled blood TCRbeta repertoires from subjects exposed to, actively infected with, or recovered from COVID-19. Nearly every sample came with metadata listing a de-identified subject ID, COVID-19 status, age in years and sex. The paper's findings and limits, for the study overall: Clinical and demographic metadata were provided uncurated, with the amount varying by source and participant.

The immunoSEQ Assay, a bias-controlled multiplex PCR, was used to amplify TCRbeta CDR3 regions from genomic DNA. The paper's data handling went like this. The number of nucleated cells in each sample was estimated by amplification of reference gene primers within the assay. To quantify the absolute abundance of each unique TCRbeta CDR3 rearrangement, sequence reads were collapsed and filtered. For each sample, productive Simpson clonality was calculated by taking the square root of Simpson's diversity index across productive rearrangements. The source is immuneACCESS, and TCRdb retained only in-frame sequences with V and J called. Part of the clones is not carried over; for the studies checked, unresolved V genes explain less than half of this, and the remainder is unexplained. That table furnishes V, J and clone size, whereas the DNA furnished D and trimming. This sample lists 120,000 to 150,000 clones; 75% to 90% were detected once. The ten largest account for approximately 5% of the sample.

Collaborating institutions collected whole blood in K2EDTA tubes following their own protocols. For TCRbeta analysis, collaborators shipped samples in one of three forms: frozen whole blood, isolated PBMCs, or DNA extracted from either of those sample types. Specimen: peripheral blood. The chain joins TRBV6-2 or TRBV6-3 to TRBJ2-1; 9 bases in the middle match TRBD1. This receptor was obtained from a human donor in a cohort sampled during active COVID-19. The nucleotides read TGTGCCAGCAGTTACCTGGGGACAGGGTTGCTTGAGCAGTTCTTC. It codes for CASSYLGTGLLEQFF.